The clone carrying this T cell receptor (beta chain) was found many times. Its matching antigen is unknown. This sample is part of a study of lymphopenia after photon versus proton radiotherapy. V lost 6 bases and J lost 1, with 12 bases in between. The germline gives CDR1 MNHNY, CDR2 SVGAGI (reference sequence). The CDR3 covers 14 residues. Study results and limitations: After lymphocyte nadir, photon-treated repertoires showed oligoclonal expansion, especially CD8+ Temra. Proton therapy kept repertoires fairly stable, unlike photons, which gained effector/memory cells.

Some clones are missing from TCRdb's copy, which holds only in-frame ones; the method was immunoSEQ multiplex PCR. The repertoire has around 64,000 clones, around 87% of them found once; the top ten carry roughly 13%. The receptor was derived from a man aged 80 or over with esophageal cancer. The source material was peripheral blood, sampled from a patient treated with proton-based radiotherapy. The chain links TRBV6-6 to TRBJ1-1; perhaps TRBD1 as D (5 bases). The CDR3 protein is CASSPGLPNTEAFF. The CDR3 coding sequence is TGTGCCAGCAGCCCGGGACTCCCGAACACTGAAGCTTTCTTT.